A single sample gave rise to the 18 T cell receptor beta chains below, sequenced in a study of tissue T cells after allogeneic stem cell transplantation. Generated by immunoSEQ multiplex PCR, the TCRdb table keeps only in-frame clones and is missing some. There are 3,900 or so clones in the sample; about 50% occur only once, and almost 8.5% lies in the top ten. Described time point: mouse harvest day 7 after allogeneic transplant. The graft held 10^6 splenic CD5+ T cells and 10^7 T-cell-depleted bone marrow cells. Sequenced material: lymph node tissue. The origin of the receptors is a female BALB/c mouse given C57BL/6 T cells with graft-versus-host disease after an allogeneic hematopoietic cell transplant.

On this clone: Gene names are mouse gene names. The read ends 1 residue before the CDR3 terminus; that terminus is restored from the germline J gene. V is TRBV26 and J is TRBJ1-1, with D tentatively TRBD1 (5 bases). V dropped 2 bases and J dropped 4 bases, with 11 bases sitting between them. CDR1 and CDR2 from the germline V gene are KGHPV and FQNQEV (reference sequence). CDR3 size: 14 residues. Partial CDR3 DNA: TGTGCCAGCAGTCTGAGGGGCGAAGGCACAGAAGTCTTC. Amino acids: CASSLRGEGTEVF. The whole CDR3 region reads CASSLRGEGTEVFF. Full variable domain (rest looked up from reference TRBV26 and TRBJ1-1): NSKVIQTPRYLVKGQGQKAKMRCIPEKGHPVVFWYQQNKNNEFKFLINFQNQEVLQQIDMTEKRFSAECPSNSPCSLEIQSSEAGDSALYLCASSLRGEGTEVFFGKGTRLTVV.

As to this clone: The gene names given are mouse names. The read terminates 1 residue before the CDR3 end, so the remaining end is supplied by the germline J gene. The chain is built from TRBV12-2 and TRBJ1-3, with 8 bases aligning to TRBD1. The CDR3 has 15 amino acids. Germline loops: CDR1 SGHLS, CDR2 HYDKME. J lost 0 bases, V lost 2 bases, and 2 bases had no gene match. CDR3 DNA (partial): TGTGCCAGCTCTCAAACAGGGGGTTCTGGAAATACGCTCTAT. This gives the protein CASSQTGGSGNTLY. The full CDR3 reads CASSQTGGSGNTLYF.

Of note for this clone: Mouse names are used for the genes. The read is 1 residue too short to cover the CDR3 end, so that end is filled in from the germline J gene. V and J are TRBV16 and TRBJ2-2; D ambiguous. The CDR3 length is 13 residues. Germline V lookup: CDR1 SGHSA, CDR2 FRNQAP. V lost 3 bases to trimming and J lost 5 bases, with 7 bases between them. The covered CDR3 bases are TGTGCAAGCAGCTTTGAGGGAACCGGGCAGCTCTAC. Amino acid sequence: CASSFEGTGQLY. The CDR3 reads in full as CASSFEGTGQLYF.

About this clone itself: Gene and germline names: mouse. Read sequence stops 1 residue before the CDR3 end, and the germline J gene provides the missing end. This chain uses TRBV29 with TRBJ2-2; D tentatively fits TRBD1 or TRBD2 (6 bases each). The germline CDR1 and CDR2 sequences are MSHET and SYDVDS. CDR3 size: 14 residues. Trimming shortened V by 2 bases and J by 7 bases, and 11 bases separated the two germline ends. The DNA read from the CDR3 is TGTGCTAGCAGTTTAGCGGGGGCGGTCGGGCAGCTCTAC. The encoded protein is CASSLAGAVGQLY. The whole CDR3 protein reads CASSLAGAVGQLYF.

In regard to this clone: Mouse gene names apply. With the read ending 1 residue before the CDR3 end, the germline J gene is used to fill in that end. The chain joins TRBV26 to TRBJ2-5; TRBD2 aligns across 8 bases. Germline CDR1 and CDR2: KGHPV and FQNQEV (reference sequence). CDR3 length equals 15 residues. V was pared by 1 base and J by 0 bases, with 0 bases of the junction left unmatched. The CDR3 sequence is CASSLYWGNQDTQYF. The covered CDR3 bases are TGTGCCAGCAGTCTGTACTGGGGGAACCAAGACACCCAGTAC.

To note about this clone: Each gene name is a mouse one. The read terminates 1 residue ahead of where the CDR3 ends, so the germline J gene completes it. The rearrangement uses TRBV31 and TRBJ2-4; D unclear. The germline V gene encodes CDR1 GKSSPN and CDR2 SITVG. CDR3 length: 15 amino acids. V dropped 0 bases and J dropped 1 base, with 11 bases sitting between them. This chain's CDR3 is CAWSLEAFGQNTLYF. CDR3 bases read: TGTGCCTGGAGTCTAGAGGCCTTCGGTCAAAACACCTTGTAC.

This clone was recorded a few times. The genes are named according to mouse. The CDR3 end lies 1 residue beyond the end of the read and is filled in from the germline J gene. The V call is TRBV17, the J call TRBJ2-3, with 9 bases aligning to TRBD2. The CDR3 runs to 15 residues. Germline CDR1 is MNHDT and CDR2 is YYDKIL. The ends lost 1 base at V and 4 bases at J; junction bases unmatched: 3. CDR3 amino acids: CASSRGWGGTETLYF. The CDR3 DNA, read in part, is TGTGCTAGCAGTAGAGGCTGGGGGGGGACAGAAACGCTGTAT.

Points on this clone: Mouse gene names apply. The read gets to within 1 residue of the CDR3 end, and the germline J gene fills in the rest. The chain recombines TRBV16 with TRBJ2-3, with no clear D. Between the trimmed V and J ends, which lost 2 bases and 1 base, there was a span of 4 bases. CDR1 and CDR2 from the germline V gene are SGHSA and FRNQAP. The CDR3 length is 13 residues. The CDR3 bases that were read are TGTGCAAGCAGCTTACAGGGTGCAGAAACGCTGTAT. Amino acid sequence: CASSLQGAETLY. Given in full, the CDR3 is CASSLQGAETLYF.

Worth noting for this clone: The germline and genes are mouse ones. The CDR3 extends 1 residue past the end of the read, so its final part is completed from the germline J gene. The chain has TRBV20 and TRBJ1-4; tentative D call: TRBD1 (6 bases). The CDR3 extends over 13 amino acids. V lost 6 bases and J lost 0, with 8 bases in between. Germline values: CDR1 GFQATS, CDR2 STVNSAI. Incomplete CDR3 DNA: TGTGGTGCCTGGACAGTTTCCAACGAAAGATTATTT. Encoded protein: CGAWTVSNERLF. From start to end, the CDR3 is CGAWTVSNERLFF.

This clone appeared a few times. Mouse gene names and germline throughout. Coverage ceases 1 residue before the CDR3 finishes, and the germline J gene fills in the end. The gene calls are TRBV31 and TRBJ1-4; D perhaps matches TRBD1 (6 bases). CDR1 GKSSPN and CDR2 SITVG come from the germline V gene. Between the trimmed V and J ends, which lost 1 base and 1 base, there was a span of 7 bases. The CDR3 is 14 amino acids. CDR3: CAWSPGHSNERLFF. CDR3 bases read: TGTGCCTGGAGTCCGGGACATTCCAACGAAAGATTATTT.

This clone was counted a few times. Gene names and germline match the mouse. From the germline J gene comes the end of the CDR3, since the read stops 1 residue before it. V is TRBV5 and J is TRBJ2-1; the D is unclear. The germline CDR1 and CDR2 sequences are LGHNA and YNLKQL (reference sequence). The CDR3 loop spans 13 amino acids. V was clipped by 0 bases and J by 4 bases, with 4 bases between them. The CDR3 sequence: CASSQDRYAEQFF. The sequenced CDR3 bases are TGTGCCAGCAGCCAAGACAGATATGCTGAGCAGTTC.

Concerning this clone itself: The gene names here belong to mouse. The read terminates 1 residue ahead of where the CDR3 ends, so the germline J gene completes it. The chain employs TRBV16 and TRBJ2-7; 10 nucleotides agree with TRBD2. Trimming took 3 bases from V and 4 from J; bases not matched to a gene: 0. The CDR3 loop spans 13 amino acids. Germline V gene lookup returns CDR1 SGHSA and CDR2 FRNQAP. The chain's CDR3 is CASSLDWGYEQYF. The CDR3 bases that were read are TGTGCAAGCAGCTTGGACTGGGGGTATGAACAGTAC.

Of note for this clone: Each gene name is a mouse one. The observed sequence ends 1 residue before the CDR3 terminus, with the missing tail filled in from the germline J gene. The chain recombines TRBV3 with TRBJ2-7, with a possible D match to TRBD2 (5 bases). V was shortened by 1 base and J by 0 bases, with 7 bases between the two germline ends. The CDR3 is 14 amino acids. Per the germline V gene, CDR1 is SNHLY and CDR2 is FYNGKV (reference sequence). The part of the CDR3 DNA that was read is TGTGCCAGCAGCTTAGGACTGAGCTCCTATGAACAGTAC. Protein product: CASSLGLSSYEQY. The CDR3 in its entirety is CASSLGLSSYEQYF.

In the case of this clone: Mouse gene names and germline throughout. The read terminates 1 residue ahead of where the CDR3 ends, so the germline J gene completes it. The chain links TRBV26 to TRBJ1-2; tentatively, D is TRBD1 (6 bases). Looked up from germline, CDR1 is KGHPV and CDR2 is FQNQEV (reference sequence). Trimming removed 6 bases from V and 0 bases from J, with 8 bases in between. The CDR3 contains 13 residues. Incomplete CDR3 DNA: TGTGCCAGCAGGAGGACAGCAAACTCCGACTACACC. Translation gives CASRRTANSDYT. The whole CDR3 is CASRRTANSDYTF.

This clone occurred a few times. Gene names refer to mouse genes. Coverage ceases 1 residue before the CDR3 finishes, and the germline J gene fills in the end. The V call is TRBV26, the J call TRBJ2-7; 10 positions agree with TRBD1. This CDR3 comprises 14 residues. V dropped 6 bases and J dropped 3; count of bases not matched to a gene: 5. The germline V gene encodes CDR1 KGHPV and CDR2 FQNQEV (reference sequence). The CDR3 spells CASRTGTGVYEQYF. Partial CDR3 DNA: TGTGCCAGCAGAACCGGGACAGGGGTCTATGAACAGTAC.

Comment on this clone: Mouse germline and gene names are used. The CDR3 goes on 1 residue after the read ends, and that part is filled in from the germline J gene. The chain recombines TRBV13-2 with TRBJ2-4; 10 nucleotides agree with TRBD2. The J segment lost 0 bases and the V segment lost 2 bases, leaving 3 bases of the junction unmatched. Looked up from germline, CDR1 is NNHNN and CDR2 is SYGAGS (reference sequence). This CDR3 region has 16 residues. This chain's CDR3 is CASGEGTGVSQNTLYF. The CDR3 bases that were read are TGTGCCAGCGGTGAAGGGACTGGGGTTAGTCAAAACACCTTGTAC.

Only one count was recorded for this clone. Any gene name here is a mouse gene name. The read stops 1 residue short of the end of the CDR3; the missing end is completed from the germline J gene. V and J are TRBV13-1 and TRBJ2-7; TRBD2 agrees at 10 bases. Germline V lookup: CDR1 NSHNY, CDR2 SYGAGN. V lost 3 bases to trimming and J lost 2 bases; unmatched junction nucleotides: 2. This CDR3 spans 14 amino acids. Partial CDR3 DNA: TGTGCCAGCAGTGCCGGGACTGGGGCCTATGAACAGTAC. Its translation is CASSAGTGAYEQY. In full, the CDR3 reads CASSAGTGAYEQYF.

This clone was seen a handful of times. The gene names here belong to mouse. The missing CDR3 end, 1 residue past where the read stops, is filled in from the germline J gene. V usage is TRBV12-1 and J usage is TRBJ2-7, with 10 bases aligning to TRBD2. There are 15 residues in the CDR3. V gave up 1 base and J gave up 0 bases; unmatched junction bases: 2. Germline lookup yields CDR1 SGHSN and CDR2 HYEKVE. CDR3 bases read: TGTGCCAGCTCTCTGGGACTGGGGAGCTCCTATGAACAGTAC. Translating gives CASSLGLGSSYEQY. The whole CDR3 region reads CASSLGLGSSYEQYF.